This TCR beta chain was identified during a study of blood T cell repertoires in COVID-19. Study-level information: The United States, Italy and Spain were the sources of the acute and convalescent COVID-19 samples. T cells, B-cell-depleted T cells, or PBMCs supplied cDNA or gDNA.

This CDR3 spans 15 amino acids. V gave up 2 bases and J gave up 3 bases, with 13 bases separating them. Germline V lookup: CDR1 MDHEN, CDR2 SYDVKM. As originally analysed: How many nucleated cells were present was estimated from reference gene primer amplification. Data came from immunoSEQ multiplex PCR; TCRdb stores just in-frame clones and leaves some out. V and J calls and clone size are given by that table; D and trimming were obtained from the DNA. The sample holds about 480,000 clones, approximately 90% seen once. Sequencing was done on a sample of peripheral blood. The chain links TRBV28 to TRBJ2-5, with TRBD1 as a possible D gene (6 bases). This receptor was taken from a woman aged 30 to 39 with acute or convalescent COVID-19. CDR3 DNA: TGTGCCAGCAGTTTAGCCGGGACATACAAAGAGACCCAGTACTTC. Protein: CASSLAGTYKETQYF. Based on the CDR3 plus reference TRBV28 and TRBJ2-5, the full variable domain is DVKVTQSSRYLVKRTGEKVFLECVQDMDHENMFWYRQDPGLGLRLIYFSYDVKMKEKGDIPEGYSVSREKKERFSLILESASTNQTSMYLCASSLAGTYKETQYFGPGTRLLVL.